A selection of T cell receptor beta chains follows, all from one sample in a study of T cell repertoires in cytomegalovirus infection. TCRdb re-derived calls from the reads in MiXCR, one entry per CDR3 protein. The sample consists of about 210,000 distinct CDR3 sequences, under 8.5% of them appearing once. Input material: PBMCs. The receptors were sampled from a human donor in good health (CMV status not recorded). Some clones in this sample may be carry-over from other donors' samples. Both conserved end residues are part of each CDR3. D genes are given only for firm matches. Part of the rows lack a size; the others show once, few, many or a class for expanded clones.

D gene	V gene	clone size	J gene	CDR3 length	CDR3 protein	CDR3 DNA
TRBD2	TRBV20-1	few	TRBJ2-2	15	CSASLLAGGTGELFF	TGCAGTGCTTCCCTACTAGCGGGGGGGACCGGGGAGCTGTTTTTT
TRBD1	TRBV20-1	NA	TRBJ2-1	16	CSARVWGQGNYNEQFF	TGCAGTGCTAGAGTTTGGGGACAGGGGAACTACAATGAGCAGTTCTTC
NA	TRBV20-1	NA	TRBJ2-7	13	CSAPTGFSYEQYF	TGCAGTGCTCCCACAGGGTTCTCCTACGAGCAGTACTTC
NA	TRBV7-2	many	TRBJ2-1	16	CASSPTVPGFYNEQFF	TGTGCCAGCAGCCCCACTGTCCCGGGATTTTACAATGAGCAGTTCTTC
NA	TRBV6-2/TRBV6-3	many	TRBJ1-1	14	CASSYYRLGAQAFF	TGTGCCAGCAGTTACTATAGGCTCGGGGCCCAAGCTTTCTTT
NA	TRBV6-6	many	TRBJ1-2	15	CASSYGLDSTNGYTF	TGTGCCAGCAGTTACGGTCTGGACAGTACGAATGGCTACACCTTC
TRBD1	TRBV24-1	many	TRBJ1-1	15	CATSDSGRGETEAFF	TGTGCCACCAGTGATTCCGGCAGGGGGGAGACTGAAGCTTTCTTT
NA	TRBV20-1	NA	TRBJ2-5	14	CSARDPGTQETQYF	TGCAGTGCTAGAGATCCGGGGACCCAAGAGACCCAGTACTTC
TRBD1	TRBV14	many	TRBJ1-1	14	CASSQTGASTEAFF	TGTGCCAGCAGCCAAACAGGGGCGAGTACTGAAGCTTTCTTT
NA	TRBV5-1	many	TRBJ1-5	15	CASKLGHVSNQPQHF	TGCGCCAGCAAACTCGGACACGTCAGCAATCAGCCCCAGCATTTT
NA	TRBV14	many	TRBJ2-6	20	CASSHFSLIGLGSGANVLTF	TGTGCCAGCAGCCACTTTAGCTTAATCGGCTTGGGCTCTGGGGCCAACGTCCTGACTTTC
NA	TRBV19	many	TRBJ1-6	15	CASSNGGTYNSPLHF	TGTGCCAGTAGTAACGGCGGGACCTATAATTCACCCCTCCACTTT
NA	TRBV7-2	many	TRBJ2-7	13	CASSLKPTYEQYF	TGTGCCAGCAGCTTAAAACCCACCTACGAGCAGTACTTC
NA	TRBV20-1	NA	TRBJ2-6	14	CSASSGTGANVLTF	TGCAGTGCTAGTTCGGGCACTGGGGCCAACGTCCTGACTTTC
NA	TRBV20-1	few	TRBJ1-1	11	CSANQGFEAFF	TGCAGTGCCAACCAGGGGTTCGAAGCTTTCTTT
NA	TRBV28	NA	TRBJ1-1	16	CASSLPYGEMNTEAFF	TGTGCCAGCAGTTTACCGTACGGGGAAATGAACACTGAAGCTTTCTTT
NA	TRBV19	many	TRBJ1-4	14	CASSTGRNNEKLFF	TGTGCCAGTAGTACGGGACGGAATAATGAAAAACTGTTTTTT
NA	TRBV20-1	many	TRBJ1-4	14	CSARETRTVEKLFF	TGCAGTGCTAGAGAGACACGGACGGTTGAAAAACTGTTTTTT
NA	TRBV11-2	many	TRBJ2-1	12	CASSLSYNEQFF	TGTGCCAGCAGCTTAAGCTACAATGAGCAGTTCTTC
TRBD2	TRBV6-1	many	TRBJ2-3	15	CASMMGGRPTDTQYF	TGTGCCAGCATGATGGGCGGGAGGCCCACAGATACGCAGTATTTT
TRBD1	TRBV6-1	many	TRBJ2-1	13	CASTRTGGGEQFF	TGTGCCAGCACCCGAACAGGGGGCGGTGAGCAGTTCTTC
NA	TRBV14	NA	TRBJ2-7	14	CASSQRASPHEQYF	TGTGCCAGCAGCCAGAGGGCGTCTCCCCACGAGCAGTACTTC
TRBD1	TRBV14	NA	TRBJ1-1	15	CASSPRTGEVTEAFF	TGTGCCAGCAGCCCCCGGACAGGGGAGGTCACTGAAGCTTTCTTT
NA	TRBV29-1	NA	TRBJ1-1	11	CSTKGHHEAFF	TGCAGCACAAAGGGACATCATGAAGCTTTCTTT
TRBD1	TRBV7-2	many	TRBJ1-2	14	CASSLGDRGGGYTF	TGTGCCAGCAGCTTAGGGGACCGAGGGGGCGGCTACACCTTC
NA	TRBV3-1	many	TRBJ1-5	14	CASSQEGFGQPQHF	TGTGCCAGCAGCCAAGAAGGCTTCGGTCAGCCCCAGCATTTT
NA	TRBV12-3/TRBV12-4	many	TRBJ1-2	17	CASSYLPTGIANYGYTF	TGTGCCAGCAGTTATCTGCCGACAGGTATAGCTAACTATGGCTACACCTTC
NA	TRBV6-1	many	TRBJ1-1	16	CASSSLKLRMNTEAFF	TGTGCCAGCAGCTCCCTGAAACTAAGGATGAACACTGAAGCTTTCTTT
TRBD2	TRBV29-1	many	TRBJ2-7	13	CSVEGGGNGEQYF	TGCAGCGTTGAAGGCGGGGGAAACGGGGAGCAGTACTTC
NA	TRBV20-1	many	TRBJ1-2	13	CSARDQGEGGYTF	TGCAGTGCTAGAGATCAAGGGGAGGGTGGCTACACCTTC
TRBD1	TRBV20-1	many	TRBJ2-7	13	CSARQGGYYEQYF	TGCAGTGCTCGACAGGGGGGGTATTACGAGCAGTACTTC
NA	TRBV12-3/TRBV12-4	few	TRBJ2-2	14	CAAGPQGTTGELFF	TGTGCCGCCGGACCACAGGGAACTACCGGGGAGCTGTTTTTT
NA	TRBV19	many	TRBJ1-2	17	CASSIYRGIVSNYGYTF	TGTGCCAGTAGTATTTATAGGGGAATCGTGTCCAACTATGGCTACACCTTC
NA	TRBV15	NA	TRBJ1-4	14	CATSRDDGYEKLFF	TGTGCCACCAGCAGAGATGACGGATATGAAAAACTGTTTTTT
TRBD2	TRBV28	many	TRBJ2-1	15	CASARGGGKWDEQFF	TGTGCCAGCGCCCGGGGGGGAGGGAAATGGGATGAGCAGTTCTTC
NA	TRBV6-2/TRBV6-3	many	TRBJ2-2	16	CASSYMESLRTGELFF	TGTGCCAGCAGTTACATGGAAAGTCTGAGGACCGGGGAGCTGTTTTTT
NA	TRBV6-2/TRBV6-3	NA	TRBJ1-5	15	CASSYQSMRDQPQHF	TGTGCCAGCAGTTACCAGTCGATGAGGGATCAGCCCCAGCATTTT
TRBD1	TRBV12-3/TRBV12-4	many	TRBJ1-1	18	CASSLSPPSWTGNTEAFF	TGTGCCAGCAGTTTAAGCCCCCCGTCGTGGACAGGAAACACTGAAGCTTTCTTT
NA	TRBV29-1	many	TRBJ2-3	14	CSVEGQIRTDTQYF	TGCAGCGTTGAAGGGCAAATCCGCACAGATACGCAGTATTTT
NA	TRBV5-6	many	TRBJ1-5	14	CASSFFRSNQPQHF	TGTGCCAGCAGCTTTTTCCGGAGCAATCAGCCCCAGCATTTT
NA	TRBV4-3	many	TRBJ2-5	15	CASSQDSGNQETQYF	TGCGCCAGCAGCCAAGACAGTGGAAACCAAGAGACCCAGTACTTC
NA	TRBV6-5	many	TRBJ1-6	13	CASSYGFNSPLHF	TGTGCCAGCAGTTACGGGTTTAATTCACCCCTCCACTTT
NA	TRBV7-2	many	TRBJ2-2	16	CASSFPTGRPGGELFF	TGTGCCAGCAGTTTCCCCACGGGACGGCCTGGCGGGGAGCTGTTTTTT
NA	TRBV6-2/TRBV6-3	many	TRBJ2-7	13	CASSSRGTYEQYF	TGTGCCAGCAGTTCCCGGGGGACCTACGAGCAGTACTTC
NA	TRBV7-8	many	TRBJ1-4	17	CASSLALSVTGFEKLFF	TGTGCCAGCAGCTTAGCGCTGTCAGTTACGGGATTTGAAAAACTGTTTTTT
TRBD1	TRBV20-1	few	TRBJ1-2	15	CSARYRGPTPWGYTF	TGCAGTGCTCGTTACAGGGGGCCCACTCCTTGGGGCTACACCTTC
NA	TRBV19	many	TRBJ1-1	16	CASSIGGALMNTEAFF	TGTGCCAGTAGTATCGGAGGGGCTTTAATGAACACTGAAGCTTTCTTT
NA	TRBV20-1	many	TRBJ2-7	14	CSARDLGSLYEQYF	TGCAGTGCTAGAGATCTGGGCTCCCTTTACGAGCAGTACTTC
NA	TRBV6-2/TRBV6-3	many	TRBJ2-2	15	CASSPGRSNTGELLF	TGTGCCAGCAGCCCCGGGAGATCGAACACCGGGGAGCTGTTGTTT
NA	TRBV6-1	many	TRBJ2-7	14	CASSEAYGEYEQYF	TGTGCCAGCAGTGAAGCCTACGGGGAATACGAGCAGTACTTC
NA	TRBV7-2	many	TRBJ2-1	15	CASSRRQFSYNEQFF	TGTGCCAGCAGCCGGCGACAGTTCTCCTACAATGAGCAGTTCTTC
NA	TRBV29-1	NA	TRBJ1-4	14	CSVGMGLEGEKLFF	TGCAGCGTTGGGATGGGCCTAGAGGGTGAAAAACTGTTTTTT
NA	TRBV12-3/TRBV12-4	many	TRBJ1-5	15	CASSPDGYSNQPQHF	TGTGCCAGCAGTCCGGACGGGTATAGCAATCAGCCCCAGCATTTT
NA	TRBV20-1	many	TRBJ2-5	13	CSVQKQGSETQYF	TGCAGTGTTCAGAAGCAGGGGAGCGAGACCCAGTACTTC